Listed here is a single T cell receptor (beta chain). This record comes from a study of shared clonotypes between healthy human individuals. Study as a whole: Three plates each covered CD4 naive and memory; CD8 naive two, CD8 memory one.

In the authors' methods: Sequence data from immunoSEQ were junction-only and lacked quality scores; consequently, filtering differed. Profiled with immunoSEQ multiplex PCR; TCRdb holds only in-frame clones, not every one. That table furnishes V, J and clone size, whereas the DNA furnished D and trimming. The table records about 1.1 million clones, around 82% of them present only once. This TCR was sampled from a man between 18 and 35 years old in good health. Some clones in this sample may be carry-over from other donors' samples. Sequenced: memory CD4+ T cells from PBMCs. Subset here: CD45RA-negative fraction.

CDR3 in amino acids: CASSTGTGNTIYF. The DNA for the CDR3 is TGTGCCAGCAGCACAGGGACTGGAAACACCATATATTTT. This chain connects TRBV11-3 to TRBJ1-3, with a tentative D call TRBD1 (6 bases). The CDR3 extends over 13 amino acids. V lost 5 bases, J lost 2 bases, and 7 bases lay in between. Germline V gene lookup returns CDR1 SGHNT and CDR2 YENEEA.